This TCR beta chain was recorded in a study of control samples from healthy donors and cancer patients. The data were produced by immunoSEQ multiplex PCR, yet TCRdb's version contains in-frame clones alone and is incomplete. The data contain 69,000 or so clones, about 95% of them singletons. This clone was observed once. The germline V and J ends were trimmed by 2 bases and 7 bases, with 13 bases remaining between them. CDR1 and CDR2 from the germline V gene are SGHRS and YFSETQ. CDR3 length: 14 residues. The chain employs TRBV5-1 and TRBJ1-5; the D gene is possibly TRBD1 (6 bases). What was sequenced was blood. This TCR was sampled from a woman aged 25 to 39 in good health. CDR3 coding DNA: TGCGCCAGCAGCTTCGAAGGGGGGAACCAGCCCCAGCATTTT. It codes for CASSFEGGNQPQHF.